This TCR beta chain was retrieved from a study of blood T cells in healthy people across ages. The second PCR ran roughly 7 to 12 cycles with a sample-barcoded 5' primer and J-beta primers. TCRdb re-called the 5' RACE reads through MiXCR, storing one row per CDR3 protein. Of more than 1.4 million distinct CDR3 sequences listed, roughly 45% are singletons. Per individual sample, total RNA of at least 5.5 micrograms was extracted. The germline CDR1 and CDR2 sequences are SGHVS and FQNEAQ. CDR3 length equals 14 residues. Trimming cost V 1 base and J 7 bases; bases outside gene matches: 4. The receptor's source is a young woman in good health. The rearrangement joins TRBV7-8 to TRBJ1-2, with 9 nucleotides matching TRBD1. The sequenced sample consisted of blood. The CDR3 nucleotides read TGTGCCAGCAGCTTAGACGGGACAGGGTTTGGCTACACCTTC. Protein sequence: CASSLDGTGFGYTF.